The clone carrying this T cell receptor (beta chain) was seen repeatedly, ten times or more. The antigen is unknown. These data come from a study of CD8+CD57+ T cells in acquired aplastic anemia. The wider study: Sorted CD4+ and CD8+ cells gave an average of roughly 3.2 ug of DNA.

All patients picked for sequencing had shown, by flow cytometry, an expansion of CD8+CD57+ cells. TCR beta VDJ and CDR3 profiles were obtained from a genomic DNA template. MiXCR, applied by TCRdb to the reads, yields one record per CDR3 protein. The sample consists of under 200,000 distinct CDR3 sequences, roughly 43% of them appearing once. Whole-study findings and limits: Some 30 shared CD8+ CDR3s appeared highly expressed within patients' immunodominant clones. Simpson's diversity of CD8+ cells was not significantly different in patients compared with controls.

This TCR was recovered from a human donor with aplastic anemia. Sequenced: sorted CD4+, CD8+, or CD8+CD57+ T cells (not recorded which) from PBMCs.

In nucleotides, the CDR3 is TGTGCCAGTAGGATACGGAATGGAAACACCATATATTTT. Translating gives CASRIRNGNTIYF. The chain combines TRBV19 with TRBJ1-3; D ambiguous. Between the trimmed V and J ends, which lost 6 bases and 3 bases, there was a span of 9 bases. The germline V gene has CDR1 LNHDA and CDR2 SQIVND (reference sequence). The CDR3 is made up of 13 amino acids.